Each of the 30 T cell receptor beta chains below was sequenced from the same sample in a study of cytomegalovirus exposure and HLA in healthy donors. The primer mix had 60 Vbeta and 13 Jbeta primers. Assay: immunoSEQ multiplex PCR; the TCRdb copy retains only in-frame clones and omits some. The table includes 150,000 to 200,000 clones, less than 90% detected once. Sequencing was performed on PBMCs. Receptors were obtained from a man aged 18 to 30 in good health and CMV-seronegative.

The chain carries TRBV19 and TRBJ2-7; perhaps TRBD2 as D (6 bases). The V end was cut by 6 bases, the J end by 2 bases, with 20 bases between. The CDR3 contains 16 residues. Germline CDR1 and CDR2: LNHDA and SQIVND (reference sequence). The CDR3 protein is CASSPPSAGSTYEQYF. In DNA form, the CDR3 reads TGTGCCAGTAGCCCCCCCTCGGCGGGGTCGACCTACGAGCAGTACTTC. Together with reference TRBV19 and TRBJ2-7, the CDR3 gives the full variable domain: DGGITQSPKYLFRKEGQNVTLSCEQNLNHDAMYWYRQDPGQGLRLIYYSQIVNDFQKGDIAEGYSVSREKKESFPLTVTSAQKNPTAFYLCASSPPSAGSTYEQYFGPGTRLTVT.

V gene TRBV15 combines with J gene TRBJ2-1; tentatively, D is TRBD1 (6 bases). CDR3 size: 16 residues. Germline CDR1 reads LNHNV; CDR2 reads YYDKDF (reference sequence). V lost 4 bases and J 8 bases, leaving 21 bases between the germline ends. The CDR3 DNA follows: TGTGCCACCAGCAAAACAGGGCGTTCGCCGATCTATGAGCAGTTCTTC. Encoded protein: CATSKTGRSPIYEQFF.

This clone has just one count. V is TRBV7-9 and J is TRBJ2-2, with D maybe TRBD2 (6 bases). CDR1 is SEHNR and CDR2 is FQNEAQ in the germline V gene (reference sequence). This CDR3 has 17 amino acids. V lost 6 bases and J 6 bases, leaving 23 bases between the germline ends. The CDR3 region is CASSPPSRREFAGELFF. The CDR3 nucleotides are TGTGCCAGCAGTCCACCTAGTAGGCGGGAATTCGCCGGGGAGCTGTTTTTT.

The chain couples TRBV18 to TRBJ1-3, with 9 bases identical to TRBD1. V lost 3 bases to trimming and J lost 4 bases; unmatched junction nucleotides: 1. This CDR3 has 14 residues. Per the germline V gene, CDR1 is KGHSH and CDR2 is LQKENI. CDR3 amino acids: CASSPGTGGNTIYF. DNA for the CDR3: TGTGCCAGCTCACCCGGGACAGGGGGAAACACCATATATTTT.

This clone has just one count. This chain connects TRBV28 to TRBJ2-5; possible D gene TRBD1, 6 bases. Trimming stripped 5 bases from V and 5 bases from J, with 9 bases between. The CDR3 is 12 amino acids. Germline V lookup: CDR1 MDHEN, CDR2 SYDVKM. Here the CDR3 reads CASSTGTETQYF. CDR3 bases: TGTGCCAGCAGTACAGGGACGGAGACCCAGTACTTC.

V usage is TRBV29-1 and J usage is TRBJ2-7; 8 nucleotides align to TRBD1. There are 12 residues in the CDR3. The J segment lost 6 bases and the V segment lost 4 bases, leaving 5 bases of the junction unmatched. Germline loops: CDR1 SQVTM, CDR2 ANQGSEA. CDR3 bases: TGCAGCGTTGTTCAGGGGGCGCGCGAGCAGTACTTC. It yields the protein CSVVQGAREQYF.

The chain couples TRBV5-4 to TRBJ2-5; 13 bases match TRBD2. V was pared by 4 bases and J by 2 bases, with 5 bases of the junction left unmatched. The length of the CDR3 is 16 residues. Germline V gives CDR1 SGHNT, CDR2 YYREEE (reference sequence). The CDR3, as DNA: TGTGCCAGCAGCGCAGGACTAGCGGGGGCGCAAGAGACCCAGTACTTC. Translation gives CASSAGLAGAQETQYF. The full variable domain, its missing parts supplied by reference TRBV5-4 and TRBJ2-5, is ETGVTQSPTHLIKTRGQQVTLRCSSQSGHNTVSWYQQALGQGPQFIFQYYREEENGRGNFPPRFSGLQFPNYSSELNVNALELDDSALYLCASSAGLAGAQETQYFGPGTRLLVL.

The chain carries TRBV12-5 and TRBJ2-5; 10 bases are shared with TRBD1. CDR3 length: 15 amino acids. CDR1 LGHNT and CDR2 FRNRAP come from the germline V gene. V was pared by 7 bases and J by 5 bases, with 10 bases of the junction left unmatched. CDR3 DNA: TGTGCTAGTGTCCCCGGGACAGGGGCATTGGAGACCCAGTACTTC. Amino acid sequence: CASVPGTGALETQYF.

J is TRBJ2-7 and V is TRBV11-1, with 11 bases lining up with TRBD2. This CDR3 is 17 amino acids long. CDR1 is SGHAT, CDR2 FQDESV, per germline (reference sequence). V trimming: 5 bases; J trimming: 0 bases; junction bases outside the gene matches: 9. CDR3 region: CASSHPTSGVSSYEQYF. Here the CDR3 DNA reads TGTGCCAGCAGCCACCCGACTAGCGGGGTGAGCTCCTACGAGCAGTACTTC.

The chain joins TRBV18 to TRBJ2-2, with D maybe TRBD2 (7 bases). The CDR3 extends over 17 amino acids. Trimming stripped 3 bases from V and 4 bases from J, with 18 bases between. CDR1 is KGHSH, CDR2 LQKENI, per germline. CDR3 in amino acids: CASSPPRGGRGTGELFF. The CDR3 coding sequence is TGTGCCAGCTCACCCCCTCGCGGGGGCAGGGGCACCGGGGAGCTGTTTTTT.

This chain connects TRBV27 to TRBJ2-7; D unresolved. CDR3 size: 13 residues. With 4 bases removed from V and 6 bases from J, the gap between germline ends came to 13 bases. Germline values: CDR1 MNHEY, CDR2 SMNVEV (reference sequence). CDR3 nucleotide sequence: TGTGCCAGCAGTTCCACAGTTCCCGCCGAGCAGTACTTC. Translation gives CASSSTVPAEQYF.

The rearrangement uses TRBV9 and TRBJ2-7; TRBD2 matches 7 bases. The CDR3 has 13 residues. Germline assignment: CDR1 SGDLS and CDR2 YYNGEE. The ends lost 4 bases at V and 3 bases at J; junction bases unmatched: 4. CDR3 residues: CASSPGTIYEQYF. The CDR3 DNA reads as TGTGCCAGCAGCCCAGGGACTATCTACGAGCAGTACTTC.

This chain connects TRBV5-5 to TRBJ2-7; 8 nucleotides match TRBD2. V was pared by 2 bases and J by 6 bases, with 7 bases of the junction left unmatched. The CDR3 extends over 14 amino acids. Germline lookup yields CDR1 SGHKS and CDR2 YYEKEE (reference sequence). CDR3 sequence reads: CASSFLFSGVEQYF. The CDR3 DNA reads TGTGCCAGCAGCTTTTTGTTTAGCGGGGTCGAGCAGTACTTC. The variable domain in full, with the rest retrieved from reference TRBV5-5 and TRBJ2-7, is DAGVTQSPTHLIKTRGQQVTLRCSPISGHKSVSWYQQVLGQGPQFIFQYYEKEERGRGNFPDRFSARQFPNYSSELNVNALLLGDSALYLCASSFLFSGVEQYFGPGTRLTVT.

This sequence joins TRBV7-9 and TRBJ2-3; 7 bases are a match to TRBD2. The germline CDR1 and CDR2 sequences are SEHNR and FQNEAQ (reference sequence). The CDR3 is 16 amino acids. J gave up 4 bases and V 2 bases, and 9 bases lay outside the gene matches. CDR3 amino acids: CASSLRTSFEADTQYF. The CDR3 DNA is TGTGCCAGCAGCTTACGGACTAGTTTCGAGGCAGATACGCAGTATTTT.

The V call is TRBV2, the J call TRBJ1-2, with unresolved D. V was clipped by 0 bases and J by 1 base, with 9 bases between them. Germline loops: CDR1 SNHLY, CDR2 FYNNEI. The CDR3 loop spans 15 amino acids. CDR3 residues: CASSEAGTYNYGYTF. DNA of the CDR3: TGTGCCAGCAGTGAAGCGGGCACTTATAACTATGGCTACACCTTC.

The V and J genes are TRBV21-1 and TRBJ1-5; the table's D call of TRBD1 was not tested on the DNA. TRBV21-1 constitutes a pseudogene. CDR3 length: 18 amino acids. In DNA, the CDR3 is TGTGCCAGCAGCAAAGTGGTCCGATTCGACAGTAGCAATCAGCCCCAGCATTTT. Protein product: CASSKVVRFDSSNQPQHF.

This clone was observed a single time. This rearrangement joins TRBV7-8 to TRBJ1-5, with D perhaps matching TRBD1 (6 bases). The V and J ends lost 4 bases and 4 bases respectively, with 11 bases between them. This CDR3 contains 14 residues. CDR1 SGHVS and CDR2 FQNEAQ come from the germline V gene. The CDR3, as DNA: TGTGCCAGCAGCTGGACAGCCCTAAATCAGCCCCAGCATTTT. It specifies CASSWTALNQPQHF.

The V gene is TRBV11-1, the J gene TRBJ2-3, with 16 bases lining up with TRBD2. The CDR3 has 17 amino acids. The junction had 4 bases not matched to a gene; V was cut back by 5 bases and J by 2 bases. Germline values: CDR1 SGHAT, CDR2 FQDESV (reference sequence). The DNA for the CDR3 is TGTGCCAGCAGCCAGGGACTAGCGGGAGGGTACACAGATACGCAGTATTTT. It encodes CASSQGLAGGYTDTQYF.

This clone occurred once. The rearrangement uses TRBV15 and TRBJ2-1, with D hard to call. The CDR3 runs 13 residues. The V end was cut by 1 base, the J end by 4 bases, with 5 bases between. The V gene's germline CDR1 is LNHNV and CDR2 YYDKDF (reference sequence). CDR3 amino acids: CATSRGRYNEQFF. The CDR3 nucleotides read TGTGCCACCAGCAGAGGTCGTTACAATGAGCAGTTCTTC.

The chain recombines TRBV5-1 with TRBJ2-3, with 12 bases lining up with TRBD2. Germline V CDR1 and CDR2: SGHRS, YFSETQ. The trim removed 4 bases at V and 3 bases at J, leaving 3 bases unmatched. The CDR3 runs to 15 residues. This CDR3 is CASSIGTSGTDTQYF. CDR3 DNA: TGCGCCAGCAGCATCGGGACTAGCGGGACAGATACGCAGTATTTT.

This rearrangement joins TRBV6-1 to TRBJ2-2, with 9 bases that match TRBD1. This CDR3 contains 15 residues. With 4 bases clipped from V and 5 bases from J, the junction kept 5 bases outside the gene matches. Germline CDR1 is MNHNS and CDR2 is SASEGT. CDR3 sequence: CASSVDRGGTGELFF. The CDR3 coding sequence is TGTGCCAGCAGTGTCGACAGGGGGGGAACCGGGGAGCTGTTTTTT.

This chain links TRBV7-2 with TRBJ2-2; 13 bases match TRBD2. After removal of 6 bases from V and 1 base from J, the junction contained 8 bases not matched to a gene. Looked up from germline, CDR1 is SGHTA and CDR2 is FQGNSA. CDR3 length: 18 residues. The CDR3 reads CASSSRTSGSLNTGELFF. As DNA, the CDR3 is TGTGCCAGCAGTTCCCGGACTAGCGGGAGTCTGAACACCGGGGAGCTGTTTTTT.

The J gene is TRBJ2-1, the V gene TRBV18; no clear D. Trimming stripped 1 base from V and 3 bases from J, with 10 bases between. The CDR3 has 15 amino acids. The germline V gene encodes CDR1 KGHSH and CDR2 LQKENI. This CDR3 is CASSPRRQNYNEQFF. The CDR3 nucleotides read TGTGCCAGCTCACCACGGCGGCAGAACTACAATGAGCAGTTCTTC.

The V gene is TRBV7-8, the J gene TRBJ2-1, with D tentatively TRBD1 (5 bases). In germline, CDR1 is SGHVS, CDR2 FQNEAQ. The length of the CDR3 is 17 residues. Trimming shortened V by 0 bases and J by 2 bases, and 14 bases separated the two germline ends. The CDR3 is CASSLAPTAYPYNEQFF. CDR3 coding DNA: TGTGCCAGCAGCTTAGCGCCGACAGCGTACCCCTACAATGAGCAGTTCTTC.

The chain uses TRBV25-1 and TRBJ2-3; the match to TRBD1 covers 11 bases. Germline V CDR1 and CDR2: MGHDK, SYGVNS. This CDR3 is built from 17 residues. J was trimmed by 8 bases and V by 4 bases; bases with no gene match: 14. CDR3 sequence reads: CASSAKWDRGKEATQYF. The CDR3 bases are TGTGCCAGCAGTGCTAAATGGGACAGGGGGAAGGAGGCTACGCAGTATTTT.

The V and J genes are TRBV10-3 and TRBJ2-7; 10 bases are a match to TRBD1. The CDR3 spans 13 residues. CDR1 ENHRY and CDR2 SYGVKD come from the germline V gene. Trimming at V came to 11 bases and at J to 6 bases, leaving 10 bases not matched to a gene. The CDR3 is CASGDRGHGEQYF. The CDR3 coding sequence is TGTGCCTCGGGGGACAGGGGTCACGGCGAGCAGTACTTC.

The chain links TRBV28 to TRBJ1-1; 7 nucleotides match TRBD1. The CDR3 consists of 16 residues. Germline V lookup: CDR1 MDHEN, CDR2 SYDVKM. Unmatched junction bases numbered 16, after V lost 7 bases and J lost 5 bases. The CDR3 spells CASNNRARQGGTEAFF. The CDR3 bases are TGTGCCAGCAACAACCGAGCCAGACAGGGCGGGACTGAAGCTTTCTTT.

In this sample, this clone turned up once. The chain joins TRBV6-5 to TRBJ1-5; 8 bases fit TRBD1. This CDR3 contains 15 residues. V was pared by 2 bases and J by 6 bases, with 6 bases of the junction left unmatched. CDR1 MNHEY and CDR2 SVGAGI come from the germline V gene. The CDR3 DNA is TGTGCCAGCAGTTACGAGGGACAGGTGGGTCAGCCCCAGCATTTT. Translation: CASSYEGQVGQPQHF.

This rearrangement joins TRBV2 to TRBJ2-7; 9 bases are shared with TRBD1. CDR3 size: 14 residues. Germline V lookup: CDR1 SNHLY, CDR2 FYNNEI. The J segment lost 5 bases and the V segment lost 3 bases, leaving 5 bases of the junction unmatched. The CDR3 protein is CASSDNRGPHEQYF. The CDR3 nucleotides read TGTGCCAGCAGTGATAACAGGGGGCCTCACGAGCAGTACTTC.

The chain's CDR3 is CASSLGLRETQYF. CDR3 nucleotides: TGTGCCAGCAGCTTAGGGTTGCGGGAGACCCAGTACTTC. V usage is TRBV7-8 and J usage is TRBJ2-5; D is uncertain. Trimming removed 1 base from V and 5 bases from J, with 8 bases in between. Germline values: CDR1 SGHVS, CDR2 FQNEAQ. CDR3 length equals 13 residues.